This T cell receptor (beta chain) was captured in a study of blood T cell repertoires in COVID-19. This clone was picked up a small number of times. Trimming took off 1 base at V and 0 bases at J, with 9 bases between the two ends. The CDR3 loop spans 15 amino acids. Germline CDR1 is MNHNS and CDR2 is SASEGT. TCRdb keeps only in-frame clones here, not all; method: immunoSEQ multiplex PCR. The top ten hold approximately 4% of the sample, which has about 220,000 clones, 82% seen once. This TCR was recovered from a woman older than 75 with acute or convalescent COVID-19. The chain is built from TRBV6-1 and TRBJ1-1; TRBD1 is a possible D gene (6 bases). The sequenced sample consisted of peripheral blood. CDR3 region: CASSEGDIVNTEAFF. In DNA form, the CDR3 reads TGTGCCAGCAGTGAAGGGGACATTGTGAACACTGAAGCTTTCTTT.